This is a list of T cell receptor beta chains from one sample in a study of blood T cell repertoires in COVID-19. Method: immunoSEQ multiplex PCR; TCRdb's copy keeps in-frame clones and lacks some. The table shows over 85,000 clones, with 75% to 90% occurring only once. The sample taken for sequencing was peripheral blood. These receptors all come from an elderly woman with acute or convalescent COVID-19. CDR3s include the opening cysteine and the closing phenylalanine or tryptophan. Fields, in order: CDR3 protein, CDR3 DNA, J gene, clone size, D gene, V gene. D genes are given only for firm matches. Some rows have no size entry. The others give once, few or many, or a class for an expanded clone.

CDR3: CAWSGKGRAYNSPLHF
DNA: TGTGCCTGGAGCGGTAAAGGCAGGGCCTATAATTCACCCCTCCACTTT
J: TRBJ1-6
size: .
D: .
V: TRBV30

CDR3: CASGSPPIVTF
DNA: TGTGCTAGTGGTTCGCCACCTATCGTGACATTT
J: TRBJ1-1
size: once
D: .
V: TRBV12-5

CDR3: CASSPALAPHGYGYTF
DNA: TGTGCCAGCAGCCCCGCTCTGGCTCCACACGGGTATGGCTACACCTTC
J: TRBJ1-2
size: .
D: .
V: TRBV7-9

CDR3: CASSFGLLPGGLFF
DNA: TGTGCCAGCAGCTTTGGACTACTACCGGGGGGGCTGTTTTTT
J: TRBJ2-2
size: .
D: TRBD2
V: TRBV7-8

CDR3: CASSSGQKTNEKLFF
DNA: TGCGCCAGCAGCTCCGGACAGAAGACTAATGAAAAACTGTTTTTT
J: TRBJ1-4
size: .
D: .
V: TRBV5-1

CDR3: CASSLTDRVGNTIYF
DNA: TGTGCCAGCAGCTTGACGGACAGGGTAGGAAACACCATATATTTT
J: TRBJ1-3
size: .
D: TRBD1
V: TRBV5-5

CDR3: CASSLRPERSGYTF
DNA: TGTGCCAGCAGCTTACGACCCGAGAGGAGTGGCTACACCTTC
J: TRBJ1-2
size: .
D: .
V: TRBV7-8

CDR3: CASSPTGTYGYTF
DNA: TGTGCCAGCAGTCCAACGGGAACCTATGGCTACACCTTC
J: TRBJ1-2
size: once
D: .
V: TRBV3-1/TRBV3-2

CDR3: CASSSGTGSGNTIYF
DNA: TGCGCCAGCAGCTCAGGGACAGGCTCTGGAAACACCATATATTTT
J: TRBJ1-3
size: .
D: TRBD1
V: TRBV5-1

CDR3: CASSLGGWGYEQYF
DNA: TGTGCCAGCAGTTTAGGAGGGTGGGGCTACGAGCAGTACTTC
J: TRBJ2-7
size: .
D: .
V: TRBV28

CDR3: CASSTGFGNTIYF
DNA: TGTGCCAGCTCGACAGGGTTCGGAAACACCATATATTTT
J: TRBJ1-3
size: .
D: TRBD1
V: TRBV18

CDR3: CASKPGQGIGGQPQHF
DNA: TGTGCCAGCAAACCGGGACAGGGCATCGGGGGTCAGCCCCAGCATTTT
J: TRBJ1-5
size: .
D: TRBD1
V: TRBV27

CDR3: CASSEEGTGVQPQHF
DNA: TGTGCCAGCAGTGAAGAAGGGACAGGGGTGCAGCCCCAGCATTTT
J: TRBJ1-5
size: .
D: TRBD1
V: TRBV6-1

CDR3: CASSRDGQGANEKLFF
DNA: TGCGCCAGCAGCCGCGACGGACAGGGGGCAAACGAAAAACTGTTTTTT
J: TRBJ1-4
size: .
D: TRBD1
V: TRBV5-1

CDR3: CASRGRAGGAYEQYF
DNA: TGTGCCAGTAGAGGGAGAGCGGGGGGAGCCTACGAGCAGTACTTC
J: TRBJ2-7
size: .
D: TRBD2
V: TRBV19

CDR3: CSVEDLGNTIYF
DNA: TGCAGCGTTGAAGATCTGGGAAACACCATATATTTT
J: TRBJ1-3
size: once
D: .
V: TRBV29-1

CDR3: CASRKGARSSYNSPLHF
DNA: TGTGCCAGCAGAAAGGGGGCGAGGAGCTCCTATAATTCACCCCTCCACTTT
J: TRBJ1-6
size: .
D: TRBD1
V: TRBV3-1/TRBV3-2

CDR3: CASSQWGGSGYEQYF
DNA: TGCGCCAGCAGCCAATGGGGGGGGTCTGGATACGAGCAGTACTTC
J: TRBJ2-7
size: once
D: TRBD2
V: TRBV4-1

CDR3: CASSEGSLSYEQYF
DNA: TGTGCCAGCAGTGAAGGCAGTTTATCCTACGAGCAGTACTTC
J: TRBJ2-7
size: .
D: .
V: TRBV25-1

CDR3: CASSQDALGQYGYTF
DNA: TGCGCCAGCAGCCAAGATGCGCTGGGACAGTATGGCTACACCTTC
J: TRBJ1-2
size: .
D: TRBD1
V: TRBV4-1

CDR3: CASSPATGSYEQYF
DNA: TGCGCCAGCAGCCCCGCCACAGGTTCCTACGAGCAGTACTTC
J: TRBJ2-7
size: .
D: .
V: TRBV5-1

CDR3: CASSPQGASYEQYF
DNA: TGCGCCAGCAGCCCCCAGGGGGCCTCCTACGAGCAGTACTTC
J: TRBJ2-7
size: once
D: TRBD1
V: TRBV5-1

CDR3: CASSAQMNTEAFF
DNA: TGTGCCAGCAGTGCCCAAATGAACACTGAAGCTTTCTTT
J: TRBJ1-1
size: .
D: .
V: TRBV2

CDR3: CASSRNRETQYF
DNA: TGTGCCAGCAGTAGAAACCGAGAGACCCAGTACTTC
J: TRBJ2-5
size: .
D: .
V: TRBV7-2

CDR3: CATRPGQMYEQYF
DNA: TGTGCCACCAGGCCGGGACAGATGTACGAGCAGTACTTC
J: TRBJ2-7
size: .
D: TRBD1
V: TRBV10-3

CDR3: CATSASLGASSTDTQYF
DNA: TGTGCCACCAGCGCCTCCTTAGGGGCTAGTAGCACAGATACGCAGTATTTT
J: TRBJ2-3
size: .
D: .
V: TRBV15

CDR3: CASSIDGGLNQPQHF
DNA: TGTGCCAGTAGTATAGATGGGGGCTTAAATCAGCCCCAGCATTTT
J: TRBJ1-5
size: .
D: .
V: TRBV19

CDR3: CASSQGAVTEAFF
DNA: TGTGCCAGCTCACAGGGGGCAGTAACTGAAGCTTTCTTT
J: TRBJ1-1
size: .
D: TRBD1
V: TRBV19

CDR3: CASSQSDRDYGYTF
DNA: TGCGCCAGCAGCCAATCTGACAGGGATTATGGCTACACCTTC
J: TRBJ1-2
size: .
D: TRBD1
V: TRBV4-1

CDR3: CASSQGAARGGPDEQFF
DNA: TGTGCCAGCAGCCAGGGGGCTGCGCGGGGGGGCCCAGATGAGCAGTTCTTC
J: TRBJ2-1
size: .
D: .
V: TRBV7-8

CDR3: CASSGDRFQPQHF
DNA: TGTGCCAGCTCAGGCGACAGGTTTCAGCCCCAGCATTTT
J: TRBJ1-5
size: .
D: .
V: TRBV18

CDR3: CASSPRGGDRWNEQFF
DNA: TGTGCCAGCAGCCCTAGGGGGGGTGACAGGTGGAATGAGCAGTTCTTC
J: TRBJ2-1
size: .
D: .
V: TRBV11-3

CDR3: CSAPLTRGGNEQFF
DNA: TGCAGCGCCCCGTTAACCCGGGGAGGTAATGAGCAGTTCTTC
J: TRBJ2-1
size: .
D: .
V: TRBV29-1

CDR3: CASRGVRRGDNEQFF
DNA: TGTGCCAGCAGGGGAGTTAGGCGGGGGGACAATGAGCAGTTCTTC
J: TRBJ2-1
size: .
D: TRBD2
V: TRBV28

CDR3: CASSQLPRDREAFF
DNA: TGCGCCAGCAGCCAGTTGCCCCGGGACAGGGAAGCTTTCTTT
J: TRBJ1-1
size: .
D: TRBD1
V: TRBV4-1